This TCR beta chain was captured in a study of shared clonotypes between healthy human individuals. Study context: Aged between 18 and 49, the donors were two women and three men.

The healthy adult donors were HIV-negative and reported no recent acute infections or vaccinations. V shed 5 bases and J 0 bases; nucleotides not matched to a gene: 10. The CDR3 is 17 amino acids. Germline-derived CDR1 and CDR2 are SGHAT and FQNNGV. Sequencing of unsorted PBMC DNA was carried out using ten immunoSEQ deep assay plates. Libraries were prepared by immunoSEQ multiplex PCR; TCRdb keeps only in-frame clonotypes and omits some of them. The table shows about 470,000 clones, with more than 75% occurring only once. The V call is TRBV11-2, the J call TRBJ2-7; 10 nucleotides match TRBD2. Sequencing used PBMCs. This clonotype was sampled from a woman between 40 and 50 years old in good health. Some clones in this sample may be carry-over from other donors' samples. CDR3 nucleotide sequence: TGTGCCAGCAGCCGAGGAGCGGGAGGGGGTTTCTCCTACGAGCAGTACTTC. Its protein product is CASSRGAGGGFSYEQYF.